The clone carrying this TCR beta chain was seen only a few times. Its antigen is currently unknown. The data stem from a study of cytomegalovirus exposure and HLA in healthy donors. Study details: When 398 donors were genotyped, just over 80% of them were found to fall in the Caucasian-associated ancestry cluster.

Nominally healthy donors were sampled, though unrecorded immune exposures were likely. V shed 5 bases and J 2 bases; nucleotides not matched to a gene: 5. The CDR3 covers 16 residues. The germline V gene encodes CDR1 LNHDA and CDR2 SQIVND (reference sequence). Study-wide results and limits: From TCR beta sequences, most subjects' HLA-A and HLA-B alleles were reportedly predicted accurately. It is likely that the observed cluster of highly shared sequence variants was a sequencing artifact.

In the PCR, 60 Vbeta and 13 Jbeta primers were used. This table comes from immunoSEQ multiplex PCR, and its TCRdb copy is limited to in-frame clones, with some not included. The data contain 100,000 or so clones, roughly 70% of them seen just once; the ten biggest clones take up 2% to 3%. The chain combines TRBV19 with TRBJ2-6; 8 bases agree with TRBD1. Source material: PBMCs. This TCR derives from a middle-aged man in good health and CMV-seronegative. The CDR3 nucleotides read TGTGCCAGTAGTGGCACAGGGGGTGCTGGGGCCAACGTCCTGACTTTC. Translation gives CASSGTGGAGANVLTF. Drawing the rest from reference TRBV19 and TRBJ2-6, the complete variable domain is DGGITQSPKYLFRKEGQNVTLSCEQNLNHDAMYWYRQDPGQGLRLIYYSQIVNDFQKGDIAEGYSVSREKKESFPLTVTSAQKNPTAFYLCASSGTGGAGANVLTFGAGSRLTVL.